This entry lists 29 T cell receptor beta chains sequenced from one sample in a study of blood T cells in healthy people across ages. A second PCR, run for about 6 to 11 cycles, used a sample-barcoded 5' primer plus a J-beta primer mix. MiXCR, run by TCRdb on the 5' RACE reads, gives a single entry per CDR3 protein. The table shows more than 700,000 distinct CDR3 sequences, with less than 70% occurring only once. What was sequenced was blood. The receptors here all came from a man older than 75 in good health.

This clonotype was found a few times. The rearrangement joins TRBV6-2 or TRBV6-3 to TRBJ2-5; 8 bases are a match to TRBD1. The V and J ends lost 4 bases and 7 bases, in that order; junction bases with no gene match: 11. Looked up from germline, CDR1 is MNHEY and CDR2 is SVGEGT. This CDR3 is 15 amino acids long. CDR3 residues: CASSSPGTGHGTQYF. CDR3 bases: TGTGCCAGCAGTTCCCCCGGGACAGGCCACGGGACCCAGTACTTC.

The rearrangement joins TRBV20-1 to TRBJ1-6; TRBD1 is a possible D gene (5 bases). Trimming pared 0 bases from V and 14 bases from J, leaving 14 bases between. Germline-derived CDR1 and CDR2 are DFQATT and SNEGSKA (reference sequence). This CDR3 has 13 residues. The DNA of the CDR3 is TGCAGTGCTAGAGATCTCCGGGGACGGGCCCTCCACTTT. It is translated as CSARDLRGRALHF.

The genes are TRBV27 and TRBJ2-4; maybe TRBD2 (5 bases). The end of the DNA aligns better with TRBJ2-5, so the J call may be wrong. This CDR3 has 21 residues. The V gene's germline CDR1 is MNHEY and CDR2 SMNVEV (reference sequence). The DNA for the CDR3 is TGTGCCAGCAGCCATTTGGGTGTGGGTACCCGGGATGAAAGACCCCCAGAGACCCAGTACTTC. This sequence encodes CASSHLGVGTRDERPPETQYF.

The chain is built from TRBV6-1 and TRBJ2-3; a possible D gene is TRBD2 (6 bases). Trimming removed 0 bases from V and 14 bases from J, with 24 bases in between. Germline V gene lookup returns CDR1 MNHNS and CDR2 SASEGT. This CDR3 is built from 16 residues. The CDR3 region has the DNA TGTGCCAGCAGTGAAGCGCGACTAGGAGGAGGCAGATACGCGTATTTT. Encoded protein: CASSEARLGGGRYAYF.

The chain combines TRBV6-6 with TRBJ2-7, with unresolved D. Near its end, the DNA agrees better with TRBJ2-5, so the J call may be wrong. Germline V lookup: CDR1 MNHNY, CDR2 SVGAGI (reference sequence). This CDR3 region has 12 residues. Here the CDR3 reads CASGPGLGTQYF. DNA for the CDR3: TGTGCCAGTGGTCCCGGTCTAGGGACCCAGTACTTC.

The chain recombines TRBV20-1 with TRBJ2-3, with D perhaps TRBD1 (6 bases). Trimming removed 2 bases from V and 5 bases from J, with 23 bases in between. The CDR3 spans 17 residues. Germline V gene sequence: CDR1 DFQATT, CDR2 SNEGSKA (reference sequence). The DNA for the CDR3 is TGCAGTGCTAGAACCGAGCCGACAGGCTATGGTGGAGATACGCAGTATTTT. As protein: CSARTEPTGYGGDTQYF.

Of note for this clonotype: This could be a read error, since a much larger clone is one nucleotide away. The chain is built from TRBV7-2 and TRBJ1-4, with D perhaps matching TRBD1 (5 bases). The CDR3 spans 15 residues. Germline assignment: CDR1 SGHTA and CDR2 FQGNSA. The CDR3 DNA follows: TGTGCCAACAGCCCCGCGGGGGGAACTAATGAAAAACTGTTTTTT. Amino acid sequence: CANSPAGGTNEKLFF.

V is TRBV12-3 or TRBV12-4 and J is TRBJ2-7, with 7 nucleotides matching TRBD2. This CDR3 has 15 residues. V trimming: 5 bases; J trimming: 0 bases; junction bases outside the gene matches: 7. CDR3 sequence: CASSPGRGGSYEQYF. In nucleotides, the CDR3 is TGTGCCAGCAGTCCAGGGAGGGGTGGCTCCTACGAGCAGTACTTC.

This clonotype was picked up a small number of times. The V gene is TRBV5-1, the J gene TRBJ2-1; TRBD2 might be the D (5 bases). The ends were cut back, 0 bases at V and 2 bases at J, with 12 bases in the middle. Germline V gene data show CDR1 as SGHRS and CDR2 as YFSETQ. This CDR3 is built from 16 residues. CDR3 coding DNA: TGCGCCAGCAGCTTGGACGGGATGGGCCCCTACAATGAGCAGTTCTTC. Translated, it gives CASSLDGMGPYNEQFF.

This clonotype was recorded many times. This chain uses TRBV27 with TRBJ2-1; 10 nucleotides match TRBD1. Trimming took 4 bases from V and 4 from J; bases not matched to a gene: 4. The CDR3 runs to 15 residues. Germline V CDR1 and CDR2: MNHEY, SMNVEV (reference sequence). The CDR3 DNA reads TGTGCCAGCAGTTCTCGGACAGGGGGTTACAATGAGCAGTTCTTC. Translation gives CASSSRTGGYNEQFF.

The genes are TRBV20-1 and TRBJ1-1, with 11 positions matching TRBD1. The CDR3 extends over 15 amino acids. Germline trimming cut 6 bases from V and 3 bases from J; bases unmatched to any gene: 9. The germline CDR1 and CDR2 sequences are DFQATT and SNEGSKA (reference sequence). This CDR3 reads CSADTGQGGYTEAFF. In DNA, the CDR3 is TGCAGTGCAGATACGGGACAGGGGGGGTACACTGAAGCTTTCTTT.

This clonotype was detected a few times. V usage is TRBV21-1 and J usage is TRBJ2-5. TRBV21-1 is classified as a pseudogene. The CDR3 covers 12 residues. CDR3: CASSRVTWTQYF. The CDR3 DNA reads TGTGCCAGCAGCAGGGTCACGTGGACCCAGTACTTC.

This clonotype has only a few counts. This chain uses TRBV6-6 with TRBJ1-5, with D possibly matching TRBD1 (6 bases). V was pared by 6 bases and J by 5 bases, with 11 bases between. The CDR3 has 13 residues. Germline CDR1 reads MNHNY; CDR2 reads SVGAGI (reference sequence). The CDR3 DNA sequence: TGTGCCAGCAGGTTACAGGGTGATCAGCCCCAGCATTTT. It encodes CASRLQGDQPQHF.

There are many counts of this clonotype. The chain recombines TRBV7-9 with TRBJ2-1; D may be TRBD1 (6 bases). The CDR3 extends over 14 amino acids. Between the trimmed V and J ends, which lost 3 bases and 7 bases, there was a span of 13 bases. Germline V gene sequence: CDR1 SEHNR, CDR2 FQNEAQ (reference sequence). CDR3 loop: CASSFSDRPNEQFF. The CDR3 bases are TGTGCCAGCAGCTTCTCGGACAGACCGAATGAGCAGTTCTTC.

This clonotype turned up a few times. The chain uses TRBV27 and TRBJ2-7, with TRBD1 matching over 8 bases. Germline CDR1 and CDR2: MNHEY and SMNVEV (reference sequence). V trimming: 6 bases; J trimming: 6 bases; junction bases outside the gene matches: 7. This CDR3 comprises 13 residues. CDR3 nucleotides: TGTGCCAGCAGACCAGACAGGGGAGGCGAGCAGTACTTC. It codes for CASRPDRGGEQYF.

This clonotype was counted many times. V usage is TRBV12-3 or TRBV12-4 and J usage is TRBJ1-1, with D possibly being TRBD1 (6 bases). CDR3 size: 14 residues. V gave up 7 bases and J gave up 5 bases, with 17 bases separating them. CDR3 in DNA: TGTGCCAGCACCTACGGAGGGGGGCGGACTGAAGCTTTCTTT. It codes for CASTYGGGRTEAFF.

The chain uses TRBV24-1 and TRBJ2-1; the D gene is possibly TRBD1 (6 bases). Germline V gene sequence: CDR1 KGHDR, CDR2 SFDVKD. Trimming shortened V by 4 bases and J by 6 bases, and 18 bases separated the two germline ends. The CDR3 contains 16 residues. The CDR3 DNA is TGTGCCACCAGTGACCGGGCCGGCCCCAGGGGCAATGAGCAGTTCTTC. This gives the protein CATSDRAGPRGNEQFF.

The CDR3 sequence is CASSLTDGSTEAFF. CDR3 DNA: TGCGCCAGCAGCTTGACGGACGGTTCCACTGAAGCTTTCTTT. The chain joins TRBV5-1 to TRBJ1-1; D is unresolved. Trimming took off 1 base at V and 4 bases at J, with 11 bases between the two ends. The CDR3 runs to 14 residues. Germline CDR1 is SGHRS and CDR2 is YFSETQ.

In this sample, this clonotype turned up many times. This chain uses TRBV4-2 with TRBJ2-5, with D unresolved. This CDR3 contains 13 residues. The V gene lost 1 base and the J gene lost 2 bases, with 5 bases spanning the gap. The germline V gene has CDR1 LGHNA and CDR2 YNFKEQ. The CDR3 loop is CASSQGLQETQYF. The CDR3 DNA follows: TGTGCCAGCAGCCAAGGGTTACAAGAGACCCAGTACTTC.

This clonotype was seen only a few times. V usage is TRBV10-3 and J usage is TRBJ2-3; D tentatively reads TRBD1 or TRBD2 (6 bases each). With 10 bases removed from V and 0 bases from J, the gap between germline ends came to 17 bases. Looked up from germline, CDR1 is ENHRY and CDR2 is SYGVKD. The CDR3 extends over 15 amino acids. CDR3 in amino acids: CATTWGARSTDTQYF. The CDR3 DNA is TGTGCCACCACCTGGGGGGCCAGGAGCACAGATACGCAGTATTTT.

The chain joins TRBV7-9 to TRBJ2-1, with TRBD1 identical over 7 bases. CDR3 size: 14 residues. Germline values: CDR1 SEHNR, CDR2 FQNEAQ (reference sequence). V gave up 5 bases and J gave up 7 bases; unmatched junction bases: 8. Here the CDR3 reads CASSRDRVSNEQFF. In DNA, the CDR3 is TGTGCCAGCAGCCGCGACAGGGTTTCGAATGAGCAGTTCTTC.

V usage is TRBV7-2 and J usage is TRBJ1-1, with TRBD1 matching 7 bases. Germline lookup yields CDR1 SGHTA and CDR2 FQGNSA. The CDR3 extends over 15 amino acids. With 5 bases clipped from V and 10 bases from J, the junction kept 16 bases outside the gene matches. CDR3 sequence: CASSPSRGTVNGAFF. DNA of the CDR3: TGTGCCAGCAGCCCCTCTAGGGGGACAGTCAATGGAGCTTTCTTT.

This clonotype has just one count. The V gene is TRBV7-9, the J gene TRBJ2-1; 8 positions match TRBD2. CDR1 and CDR2 from the germline V gene are SEHNR and FQNEAQ (reference sequence). The junction had 6 bases not matched to a gene; V was cut back by 5 bases and J by 0 bases. The CDR3 sequence is 16 residues long. As DNA, the CDR3 is TGTGCCAGCAGCCCCTTAGCGGGAATCTCCTACAATGAGCAGTTCTTC. It translates to CASSPLAGISYNEQFF.

This clonotype was recorded a few times. This CDR3 reads CASSVERSGQGYEQFF. The CDR3 region has the DNA TGTGCCAGCAGCGTAGAAAGGTCCGGACAGGGGTATGAGCAGTTCTTC. The chain combines TRBV9 with TRBJ2-1; 9 nucleotides agree with TRBD1. V dropped 0 bases and J dropped 8; count of bases not matched to a gene: 9. The CDR3 spans 16 residues. Germline V gene data show CDR1 as SGDLS and CDR2 as YYNGEE.

This clonotype showed up just a few times. The gene calls are TRBV27 and TRBJ2-7, with 11 bases identical to TRBD2. Germline V gives CDR1 MNHEY, CDR2 SMNVEV (reference sequence). The CDR3 covers 17 residues. V gave up 2 bases and J gave up 10 bases; unmatched junction bases: 16. The CDR3 DNA reads as TGTGCCAGCAGTTTAGGAGTAGCGGGAGGGGACGAGAGGTCCCAGTACTTC. This encodes CASSLGVAGGDERSQYF.

This clonotype has a single count. The V and J genes are TRBV6-2 or TRBV6-3 and TRBJ2-5; no reliable D call. Trimming shortened V by 6 bases and J by 11 bases, and 22 bases separated the two germline ends. The CDR3 spans 14 residues. Germline V lookup: CDR1 MNHEY, CDR2 SVGEGT. The CDR3 bases are TGTGCCAGCAGGCCCCGATTGAACGTCAGAGCGCAGTACTTC. It is translated as CASRPRLNVRAQYF.

This clonotype has more than one count but fewer than ten. The chain carries TRBV24-1 and TRBJ2-5, with D tentatively TRBD1 (6 bases). Germline V lookup: CDR1 KGHDR, CDR2 SFDVKD. This CDR3 spans 14 amino acids. The V gene lost 2 bases and the J gene lost 4 bases, with 10 bases spanning the gap. Here the CDR3 reads CATSDSGAGETQYF. CDR3 in DNA: TGTGCCACCAGTGATTCAGGGGCTGGAGAGACCCAGTACTTC.

This clonotype has only a few counts. The junction departs from the called germline gene at one end, perhaps through a read error. V is TRBV7-9 and J is TRBJ1-2; D uncertain. This CDR3 region has 15 residues. Germline CDR1 SEHNR, CDR2 FQNEAQ (reference sequence). The DNA of the CDR3 is TGTGCCAGCGGGCTTCACACCTGGGGAAACTATGGCCACACCTTC. It codes for CASGLHTWGNYGHTF.

CDR3 sequence: CASSYGRGSLGNEQYF. In DNA form, the CDR3 reads TGTGCCAGCAGTTACGGTCGCGGCAGCTTGGGGAATGAGCAGTACTTC. V and J are TRBV6-6 and TRBJ2-7; D is undetermined. This CDR3 region has 16 residues. The germline CDR1 and CDR2 sequences are MNHNY and SVGAGI (reference sequence). V lost 2 bases, J lost 7 bases, and 21 bases lay in between.